These 6 T cell receptor beta chains were all obtained from the same sample, sequenced in a study of T cell responses to AZD1222 COVID-19 vaccine. The data were produced by immunoSEQ multiplex PCR, yet TCRdb's version contains in-frame clones alone and is incomplete. The sample includes tens of thousands of clones, around nine tenths seen only once; the top ten take 3.5% to 5.5%. The sample in question was peripheral blood, obtained on day 0 of MenACWY control vaccination. The receptors originated from an adult in good health.

This chain connects TRBV7-2 to TRBJ1-3; a possible D gene is TRBD1 (6 bases). CDR1 is SGHTA, CDR2 FQGNSA, per germline. This CDR3 has 13 residues. V lost 5 bases and J lost 7, with 12 bases in between. CDR3 DNA: TGTGCCAGCAGCCCGGACAGTAGGAACACCATATATTTT. The encoded protein is CASSPDSRNTIYF.

This sequence joins TRBV12-3 or TRBV12-4 and TRBJ1-5, with D uncertain. The CDR3 sequence is 13 residues long. V dropped 5 bases and J dropped 4 bases, with 9 bases sitting between them. The CDR3 here is CASSSIENQPQHF. In DNA, the CDR3 is TGTGCCAGCAGTAGTATAGAGAATCAGCCCCAGCATTTT.

The chain employs TRBV6-5 and TRBJ1-4; TRBD1 is a possible D gene (5 bases). Germline lookup yields CDR1 MNHEY and CDR2 SVGAGI. CDR3 length: 15 residues. V lost 0 bases, J lost 8 bases, and 13 bases lay in between. CDR3 nucleotide sequence: TGTGCCAGCAGTTACTCGAGGGGAGGGGAAGAAAAACTGTTTTTT. The encoded protein is CASSYSRGGEEKLFF.

This clone was counted a few times. The chain links TRBV5-6 to TRBJ2-3; D not certain. The V and J ends lost 4 bases and 1 base respectively, with 4 bases between them. The CDR3 is 12 residues long. Germline V lookup: CDR1 SGHDT, CDR2 YYEEEE. The DNA for the CDR3 is TGTGCCAGCAGCGTGGGCACAGATACGCAGTATTTT. It translates to CASSVGTDTQYF.

J is TRBJ2-7 and V is TRBV7-9; D is perhaps TRBD2 (7 bases). The CDR3 spans 13 residues. Germline CDR1 reads SEHNR; CDR2 reads FQNEAQ (reference sequence). The ends were cut back, 5 bases at V and 5 bases at J, with 13 bases in the middle. Written as DNA, the CDR3 is TGTGCCAGCAGCCTAGGGGGGGCAGACGAGCAGTACTTC. This encodes CASSLGGADEQYF.

This chain links TRBV28 with TRBJ1-2; D remains ambiguous. Trimming shortened V by 2 bases and J by 0 bases, and 10 bases separated the two germline ends. Germline lookup yields CDR1 MDHEN and CDR2 SYDVKM. The CDR3 length is 15 residues. The CDR3 region has the DNA TGTGCCAGCAGTTTAAACAGCGAAGCTAACTATGGCTACACCTTC. It specifies CASSLNSEANYGYTF.